A single sample gave rise to the 8 T cell receptor beta chains below, sequenced in a study of cytomegalovirus exposure and HLA in healthy donors. Sequenced by immunoSEQ multiplex PCR; TCRdb stores in-frame clones only, minus some. The sample contains some 140,000 clones, about four fifths of which appear only once. Sequenced material: PBMCs. These receptors were collected from a woman aged 25 to 39 in good health and CMV-seronegative.

The chain combines TRBV5-4 with TRBJ1-1, with D tentatively TRBD1 (5 bases). The CDR3 runs to 16 residues. Trimming pared 0 bases from V and 2 bases from J, leaving 14 bases between. Germline values: CDR1 SGHNT, CDR2 YYREEE (reference sequence). CDR3 region: CASSLGFVTDNTEAFF. The CDR3 DNA follows: TGTGCCAGCAGCTTGGGGTTCGTGACAGATAACACTGAAGCTTTCTTT.

The V call is TRBV11-3, the J call TRBJ2-1; TRBD2 aligns across 9 bases. Per germline, CDR1 SGHNT and CDR2 YENEEA. CDR3 length equals 16 residues. Losses at the gene ends were 1 base for V and 9 bases for J; bases not matched to a gene: 10. CDR3 sequence reads: CASSLVGGSGGSEQFF. The DNA of the CDR3 is TGTGCCAGCAGCTTAGTAGGTGGTAGCGGGGGAAGTGAGCAGTTCTTC.

This clone showed up just once. The chain couples TRBV7-3 to TRBJ2-1, with 9 bases identical to TRBD2. Germline CDR1 is SGHTA and CDR2 is FQGTGA. The CDR3 is 15 residues long. V shed 2 bases, J shed 9 bases, and the junction held 8 bases outside the gene matches. CDR3 region: CASSLAGGGASEQFF. In nucleotides, the CDR3 is TGTGCCAGCAGCTTAGCAGGCGGGGGGGCAAGTGAGCAGTTCTTC.

V is TRBV5-1 and J is TRBJ2-7; perhaps TRBD1 as D (8 bases). Trimming took off 4 bases at V and 1 base at J, with 15 bases between the two ends. The V gene's germline CDR1 is SGHRS and CDR2 YFSETQ. This CDR3 spans 15 amino acids. The CDR3 coding sequence is TGCGCCAGCAGCCTGGGAGGGACAGGTTCCTACGAGCAGTACTTC. Translation gives CASSLGGTGSYEQYF.

This chain uses TRBV18 with TRBJ2-7, with 10 bases aligning to TRBD1. The CDR3 has 15 residues. Germline V CDR1 and CDR2: KGHSH, LQKENI. The V and J ends lost 6 bases and 2 bases, in that order; junction bases with no gene match: 7. CDR3 DNA sequence: TGTGCCAGCTCCCCGGGACAGGGGTCCCCCTACGAGCAGTACTTC. This codes for CASSPGQGSPYEQYF.

The CDR3 DNA follows: TGTGCCAGCCGGAATAGCGGGGGAACCTACGAGCAGTACTTC. It encodes CASRNSGGTYEQYF. V and J are TRBV2 and TRBJ2-7, with 9 nucleotides matching TRBD2. CDR1 is SNHLY and CDR2 is FYNNEI in the germline V gene. V dropped 8 bases and J dropped 2; count of bases not matched to a gene: 7. The CDR3 runs to 14 residues.

The rearrangement uses TRBV28 and TRBJ2-7; 9 nucleotides match TRBD1. This CDR3 is 17 amino acids long. CDR1 and CDR2 (germline): MDHEN, SYDVKM. The J segment lost 4 bases and the V segment lost 6 bases, leaving 16 bases of the junction unmatched. The CDR3 region has the DNA TGTGCCAGCAGCAAAGGGGGACTCGGGACAGGGAGGTACGAGCAGTACTTC. This codes for CASSKGGLGTGRYEQYF.

The chain recombines TRBV28 with TRBJ1-2; maybe TRBD1 (5 bases). V was cut by 6 bases and J by 4 bases, with 15 bases left in between. This CDR3 has 14 residues. The germline CDR1 and CDR2 sequences are MDHEN and SYDVKM. The CDR3 protein is CASRPDTSSYGYTF. The CDR3 bases are TGTGCCAGCAGACCGGACACCTCGTCCTATGGCTACACCTTC.